This T cell receptor (beta chain) was sequenced during a study of Ad26.COV2.S vaccination and SARS-CoV-2 variants. Study information: The donor participated in the COV1001 trial, in its Ad26.COV2.S arm. The vaccine Ad26.COV2.S was put into the muscle once, or twice with 56 days between. General observations from the study: With respect to non-spike TCR breadth, vaccine and placebo recipients were similar.

Note on this clone: Its antigen is unidentified.

Treatment defined: about 20 received Ad26.COV2.S at low or high dose, single or two shots; about 5 received placebo; per-sample allocation not given. Specimen acquisition occurred on day 63 following the initial vaccine or placebo injection. Donation was by an adult aged 18-55 years who was in Boston. Germline V gives CDR1 SGHRS, CDR2 YFSETQ. Germline trimming cut 4 bases from V and 0 bases from J; bases unmatched to any gene: 10. CDR3 length: 16 amino acids. Assay: immunoSEQ multiplex PCR; the TCRdb copy retains only in-frame clones and omits some. The table shows 350,000 to 500,000 clones, with 85% to 90% occurring only once.

The TCR sequence derives from a person between 18 and 65 years old who received the Ad26.COV2.S COVID-19 vaccine or a placebo. The chain combines TRBV5-1 with TRBJ2-7; 7 nucleotides match TRBD1. The sequencing used peripheral blood, collected in a trial of Ad26.COV2.S vaccine versus placebo. The CDR3 DNA follows: TGCGCCAGCAGCCCTCACGTGGGGACAGTCTCCTACGAGCAGTACTTC. Encoded protein: CASSPHVGTVSYEQYF. Full variable domain (missing parts from reference TRBV5-1 and TRBJ2-7): KAGVTQTPRYLIKTRGQQVTLSCSPISGHRSVSWYQQTPGQGLQFLFEYFSETQRNKGNFPGRFSGRQFSNSRSEMNVSTLELGDSALYLCASSPHVGTVSYEQYFGPGTRLTVT.